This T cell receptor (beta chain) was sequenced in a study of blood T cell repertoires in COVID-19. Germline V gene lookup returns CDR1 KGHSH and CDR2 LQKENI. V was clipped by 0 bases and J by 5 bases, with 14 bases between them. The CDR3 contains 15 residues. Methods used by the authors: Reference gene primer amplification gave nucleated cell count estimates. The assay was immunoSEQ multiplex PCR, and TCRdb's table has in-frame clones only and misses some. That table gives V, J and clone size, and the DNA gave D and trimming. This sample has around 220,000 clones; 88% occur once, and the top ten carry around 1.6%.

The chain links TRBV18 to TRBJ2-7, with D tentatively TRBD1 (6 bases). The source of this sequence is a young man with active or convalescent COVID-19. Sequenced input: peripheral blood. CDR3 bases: TGTGCCAGCTCACCACCCCAGGGGCTGAGGCACGAGCAGTACTTC. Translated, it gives CASSPPQGLRHEQYF.